This TCR beta chain was documented in a study of cytomegalovirus exposure and HLA in healthy donors. Study-level information: Assignment to the Caucasian-associated ancestry cluster applied to more than 75% of the 300 to 500 genotyped donors.

Use of 60 Vbeta and 13 Jbeta primers characterized the PCR. TCRdb's copy holds only in-frame clones and misses some; the assay was immunoSEQ multiplex PCR. The sample holds about 200,000 clones, approximately 79% seen once. The V and J ends lost 5 bases and 0 bases respectively, with 4 bases between them. Per the germline V gene, CDR1 is PRHDT and CDR2 is FYEKMQ (reference sequence). This CDR3 has 12 amino acids. This clonotype was obtained from a man aged 18 to 29 in good health and CMV-seronegative. The sample was PBMCs. The V and J genes are TRBV13 and TRBJ2-5; D gene unclear. CDR3 in DNA: TGTGCCAGCAGCCCTGACCAAGAGACCCAGTACTTC. It is translated as CASSPDQETQYF.